This T cell receptor beta chain comes out of a study of identical twins. TCRdb reprocessed the 5' RACE reads with MiXCR, giving one entry per CDR3 protein. The table shows fewer than 900,000 distinct CDR3 sequences, with 21% occurring only once. Germline V gives CDR1 DFQATT, CDR2 SNEGSKA (reference sequence). The CDR3 has 14 residues. Trimming left V 0 bases short and J 4 bases short, with 13 bases between. These data also formed part of another study, on T cells expressing NK-cell markers. Per that paper: Sequencing covered eight donors, seven HCMV-seropositive and one seronegative.

The chain joins TRBV20-1 to TRBJ2-7; D ambiguous. What was sequenced was PBMCs. The sequence was collected from a woman aged 18-35 years in good health. The CDR3 nucleotides read TGCAGTGCTAGAGATCAGCTAGTCGGTTACGAGCAGTACTTC. This gives the protein CSARDQLVGYEQYF.